Below, 8 T cell receptor beta chains from the same sample are listed, as sequenced in a study of blood T cell repertoires in COVID-19. Sequencing used immunoSEQ multiplex PCR; TCRdb keeps in-frame clones, though not all of them. The data show roughly 48,000 clones, with approximately 82% seen just once and approximately 5.2% held by the top ten. The sequenced sample was peripheral blood. Every receptor here comes from a human donor in a cohort sampled during active COVID-19.

The chain has TRBV7-6 and TRBJ1-1; TRBD1 agrees at 8 bases. This CDR3 is built from 14 residues. In germline, CDR1 is SGHVS, CDR2 FNYEAQ. Trimming at V came to 3 bases and at J to 4 bases, leaving 4 bases not matched to a gene. CDR3 DNA: TGTGCCAGCAGCTTCCAGGGGGCTTCCACTGAAGCTTTCTTT. Amino acid sequence: CASSFQGASTEAFF.

The chain combines TRBV2 with TRBJ2-7, with TRBD1 matching over 8 bases. V dropped 4 bases and J dropped 4; count of bases not matched to a gene: 9. The CDR3 length is 15 residues. The germline CDR1 and CDR2 sequences are SNHLY and FYNNEI. CDR3 in amino acids: CASSGSGGGLYEQYF. The CDR3 DNA sequence: TGTGCCAGCAGTGGATCAGGGGGCGGTTTGTACGAGCAGTACTTC.

This clone was observed a single time. The chain carries TRBV11-2 and TRBJ2-7; maybe TRBD1 (6 bases). Germline-derived CDR1 and CDR2 are SGHAT and FQNNGV. The germline V and J ends were trimmed by 2 bases and 2 bases, with 13 bases remaining between them. The CDR3 contains 15 residues. The CDR3 here is CASSLLASGAYEQYF. CDR3 sequence (DNA): TGTGCCAGCAGCTTATTGGCCTCAGGGGCCTACGAGCAGTACTTC.

The chain has TRBV7-6 and TRBJ2-1; 7 positions agree with TRBD2. Germline assignment: CDR1 SGHVS and CDR2 FNYEAQ. This CDR3 comprises 16 residues. Unmatched junction bases numbered 11, after V lost 1 base and J lost 8 bases. The CDR3 DNA follows: TGTGCCAGCAGCTTAGGGATCGGGGGGACCTTGGATGAGCAGTTCTTC. Amino acids: CASSLGIGGTLDEQFF.

V and J are TRBV28 and TRBJ1-6; 7 nucleotides line up with TRBD1. With 8 bases clipped from V and 7 bases from J, the junction kept 8 bases outside the gene matches. The germline V gene has CDR1 MDHEN and CDR2 SYDVKM. This CDR3 is 14 amino acids long. The CDR3 loop is CASRTGQHNSPLHF. DNA for the CDR3: TGTGCCAGCCGTACGGGACAGCACAATTCACCCCTCCACTTT.

The chain employs TRBV19 and TRBJ1-3; possible D gene TRBD1, 6 bases. The CDR3 is 14 residues long. From germline, CDR1 is LNHDA and CDR2 SQIVND (reference sequence). V lost 3 bases and J lost 2, with 8 bases in between. CDR3 bases: TGTGCCAGTAGTATCCAGGGGACTGGAAACACCATATATTTT. It translates to CASSIQGTGNTIYF.

This chain connects TRBV15 to TRBJ2-7; D gene unclear. The germline gives CDR1 LNHNV, CDR2 YYDKDF (reference sequence). With 0 bases removed from V and 0 bases from J, the gap between germline ends came to 12 bases. The CDR3 covers 16 residues. The CDR3 sequence: CATSRDRRFSSYEQYF. CDR3 nucleotides: TGTGCCACCAGCAGAGATCGTAGATTTAGCTCCTACGAGCAGTACTTC.

The rearrangement joins TRBV28 to TRBJ2-7; 9 bases are a match to TRBD1. Germline assignment: CDR1 MDHEN and CDR2 SYDVKM. The CDR3 contains 16 residues. The junction had 10 bases not matched to a gene; V was cut back by 4 bases and J by 3 bases. CDR3 bases: TGTGCCAGCAGTTCCCCTTCGGGACAGGGTCTCTACGAGCAGTACTTC. Residues: CASSSPSGQGLYEQYF.